Listed here are 8 T cell receptor beta chains from one sample, sequenced in a study of blood T cell repertoires in COVID-19. Generated by immunoSEQ multiplex PCR, the TCRdb table keeps only in-frame clones and is missing some. The sample contains about 180,000 clones, about 84% of which appear only once. What was sequenced was PBMCs or T cells enriched from blood (not recorded which). The receptor source for this set is a woman in her 30s who had recovered from COVID-19.

This chain uses TRBV10-3 with TRBJ1-4, with D unresolved. The germline gives CDR1 ENHRY, CDR2 SYGVKD. This CDR3 has 13 amino acids. Trimming took 3 bases from V and 5 from J, leaving 7 bases between them. The CDR3 reads CAISENTNEKLFF. Written as DNA, the CDR3 is TGTGCCATCAGTGAAAACACAAATGAAAAACTGTTTTTT.

The chain links TRBV7-6 to TRBJ2-7, with D possibly TRBD2 on 5 matching bases. Between the trimmed V and J ends, which lost 3 bases and 0 bases, there was a span of 9 bases. This CDR3 is built from 14 residues. The V gene's germline CDR1 is SGHVS and CDR2 FNYEAQ. This CDR3 reads CASSLSGFSYEQYF. Here the CDR3 DNA reads TGTGCCAGCAGCTTGAGCGGATTCTCCTACGAGCAGTACTTC.

The genes are TRBV5-6 and TRBJ1-1; D gene unclear. This CDR3 has 19 amino acids. From germline, CDR1 is SGHDT and CDR2 YYEEEE. Trimming took 5 bases from V and 1 from J, leaving 27 bases between them. The CDR3 is CASRRWPGLSAGKNTEAFF. The CDR3 nucleotides read TGTGCCAGCAGACGTTGGCCGGGTCTTTCCGCGGGAAAGAACACTGAAGCTTTCTTT.

The chain uses TRBV7-9 and TRBJ1-4; D is unresolved. From germline, CDR1 is SEHNR and CDR2 FQNEAQ (reference sequence). Deletions cut 7 bases from V and 0 bases from J, with 6 bases between. The CDR3 contains 13 residues. This chain's CDR3 is CASTTTTNEKLFF. The CDR3 DNA sequence: TGTGCCAGCACCACAACAACTAATGAAAAACTGTTTTTT. The full variable domain, in which reference TRBV7-9 and TRBJ1-4 provide the parts outside the CDR3, is DTGVSQNPRHKITKRGQNVTFRCDPISEHNRLYWYRQTLGQGPEFLTYFQNEAQLEKSRLLSDRFSAERPKGSFSTLEIQRTEQGDSAMYLCASTTTTNEKLFFGSGTQLSVL.

The rearrangement joins TRBV10-3 to TRBJ1-2; D call uncertain. The CDR3 spans 13 residues. Germline assignment: CDR1 ENHRY and CDR2 SYGVKD. V lost 7 bases to trimming and J lost 1 base, with 10 bases between them. The DNA for the CDR3 is TGTGCCATCACAGAGGGCGTTAACTATGGCTACACCTTC. Its translation: CAITEGVNYGYTF.

The chain carries TRBV20-1 and TRBJ2-1, with TRBD2 matching over 8 bases. Germline V gives CDR1 DFQATT, CDR2 SNEGSKA (reference sequence). The CDR3 totals 19 residues. Trimming removed 3 bases from V and 0 bases from J; junction bases left unmatched: 16. CDR3 DNA: TGCAGTGCTAGTAGGCGGGAGGCCGATTGGGAAAGCTCCTACAATGAGCAGTTCTTC. It is translated as CSASRREADWESSYNEQFF.

The rearrangement joins TRBV2 to TRBJ2-1, with 9 bases that match TRBD1. Germline CDR1 reads SNHLY; CDR2 reads FYNNEI. The CDR3 is 14 residues long. Trimming took 2 bases from V and 10 from J; bases not matched to a gene: 6. The CDR3 here is CASSERDRAGEQFF. In nucleotides, the CDR3 is TGTGCCAGCAGTGAAAGGGACAGGGCTGGGGAGCAGTTCTTC.

The rearrangement uses TRBV27 and TRBJ1-5, with D tentatively TRBD1 (5 bases). CDR1 and CDR2 (germline): MNHEY, SMNVEV (reference sequence). The CDR3 consists of 15 residues. Between the trimmed V and J ends, which lost 6 bases and 2 bases, there was a span of 14 bases. CDR3 bases: TGTGCCAGCAGCCCCGGGGGGGTGGGCAATCAGCCCCAGCATTTT. This encodes CASSPGGVGNQPQHF.